The 32 T cell receptor beta chains below were found in one sample sequenced in a study of shared clonotypes between healthy human individuals (dated by TCRdb to the early 2020s). CD8 naive samples were CD45RO-negative cells positively selected for CCR7, giving a CD45RA+CCR7+ population that excluded TemRA cells. The method behind the library was the immunoSEQ multiplex PCR assay. In TCRdb, the immuneACCESS table is reduced to in-frame sequences with V and J assigned. These tables do not hold every clone; where another copy was compared, an unresolved V gene accounts for under half, and the others remain unexplained. The sample has about 1,800,000 clones on record, about 95% of them singletons. The ten biggest clones cover under 1.5% of the sample. Sequenced: naive CD8+ T cells sorted from blood. The sample's cell subset or site label, in plain terms: CD45RA+CCR7+. These receptors all come from a man aged 18-30 years in good health.

DNA for the CDR3: TGTGCCAGCAGTCCTCCTGGATCTTGGTCGTATGGCTACACCTTC. The encoded protein is CASSPPGSWSYGYTF. This rearrangement joins TRBV28 to TRBJ1-2; D not resolved. The CDR3 extends over 15 amino acids. With 5 bases removed from V and 5 bases from J, the gap between germline ends came to 18 bases. The germline V gene has CDR1 MDHEN and CDR2 SYDVKM.

CDR3 sequence reads: CASSQDRQGGAFF. Here the CDR3 DNA reads TGCGCCAGCAGCCAAGATAGGCAGGGGGGTGCTTTCTTT. The rearrangement joins TRBV4-1 to TRBJ1-1; 7 bases line up with TRBD1. Germline V gives CDR1 MGHRA, CDR2 YSYEKL. The CDR3 loop spans 13 amino acids. Losses at the gene ends were 0 bases for V and 11 bases for J; bases not matched to a gene: 6.

The rearrangement links TRBV6-5 to TRBJ2-1, with D possibly matching TRBD2 (6 bases). Germline CDR1 is MNHEY and CDR2 is SVGAGI. Trimming removed 2 bases at V and 9 bases at J, with 17 bases between. The CDR3 has 15 amino acids. The CDR3 loop reads CASSYGLAGLPEQFF. The CDR3 DNA is TGTGCCAGCAGTTACGGGTTGGCGGGGCTCCCTGAGCAGTTCTTC.

The chain joins TRBV7-9 to TRBJ2-7; the D is unclear. V was pared by 0 bases and J by 2 bases, with 8 bases between. The germline CDR1 and CDR2 sequences are SEHNR and FQNEAQ (reference sequence). The CDR3 loop spans 14 amino acids. DNA for the CDR3: TGTGCCAGCAGCTTAGCAGGCAAGCCCTACGAGCAGTACTTC. As protein: CASSLAGKPYEQYF.

The V call is TRBV5-1, the J call TRBJ2-7, with D possibly TRBD2 on 6 matching bases. Germline V CDR1 and CDR2: SGHRS, YFSETQ. V gave up 6 bases and J gave up 6 bases, with 16 bases separating them. The CDR3 is 13 amino acids. In nucleotides, the CDR3 is TGCGCCAGCATTTCGGGGGATAGGGGCGAGCAGTACTTC. Its translation is CASISGDRGEQYF.

The chain is built from TRBV2 and TRBJ1-1, with TRBD1 identical over 7 bases. The germline gives CDR1 SNHLY, CDR2 FYNNEI. The length of the CDR3 is 11 residues. The V and J ends lost 10 bases and 4 bases, in that order; junction bases with no gene match: 3. For the CDR3, the DNA is TGTGCCAAGACAGGGCCCACTGAAGCTTTCTTT. Translated: CAKTGPTEAFF. Full variable domain (missing parts from reference TRBV2 and TRBJ1-1): EPEVTQTPSHQVTQMGQEVILRCVPISNHLYFYWYRQILGQKVEFLVSFYNNEISEKSEIFDDQFSVERPDGSNFTLKIRSTKLEDSAMYFCAKTGPTEAFFGQGTRLTVV.

This rearrangement joins TRBV19 to TRBJ1-2; D ambiguous. Per germline, CDR1 LNHDA and CDR2 SQIVND (reference sequence). This CDR3 has 14 amino acids. The ends were cut back, 7 bases at V and 5 bases at J, with 17 bases in the middle. The DNA of the CDR3 is TGTGCCAGTACCTACTCTTGGGGAAGGTATGGCTACACCTTC. It is translated as CASTYSWGRYGYTF. The complete variable domain, with remaining parts taken from reference TRBV19 and TRBJ1-2, reads DGGITQSPKYLFRKEGQNVTLSCEQNLNHDAMYWYRQDPGQGLRLIYYSQIVNDFQKGDIAEGYSVSREKKESFPLTVTSAQKNPTAFYLCASTYSWGRYGYTFGSGTRLTVV.

The gene calls are TRBV7-3 and TRBJ2-1; possibly TRBD1 or TRBD2 for D (6 bases each). V lost 2 bases, J lost 8 bases, and 16 bases lay in between. The CDR3 is 15 residues long. Germline CDR1 and CDR2: SGHTA and FQGTGA. The CDR3 sequence: CASSLVSRGQDEQFF. In DNA, the CDR3 is TGTGCCAGCAGCTTAGTATCCCGGGGGCAGGATGAGCAGTTCTTC.

The rearrangement joins TRBV6-4 to TRBJ2-7, with D possibly TRBD1 on 6 matching bases. Trimming took off 5 bases at V and 7 bases at J, with 18 bases between the two ends. Germline values: CDR1 MRHNA, CDR2 SNTAGT. The length of the CDR3 is 14 residues. The CDR3 is CASSLGQGQGEQYF. Written as DNA, the CDR3 is TGTGCCAGCAGTTTGGGGCAGGGGCAAGGGGAGCAGTACTTC.

This sequence joins TRBV29-1 and TRBJ2-7; 8 nucleotides line up with TRBD1. V trimming: 6 bases; J trimming: 2 bases; junction bases outside the gene matches: 3. The CDR3 is made up of 12 amino acids. Germline CDR1 reads SQVTM; CDR2 reads ANQGSEA. In DNA, the CDR3 is TGCAGCGTCTGGGACAGGCCCTACGAGCAGTACTTC. This translates into CSVWDRPYEQYF.

This clone was counted once. The sample carries other DNA sequences with the same CDR3. The rearrangement joins TRBV7-9 to TRBJ1-1; 8 positions agree with TRBD1. Germline trimming cut 5 bases from V and 0 bases from J; bases unmatched to any gene: 5. The germline V gene encodes CDR1 SEHNR and CDR2 FQNEAQ (reference sequence). The CDR3 loop spans 15 amino acids. For the CDR3, the DNA is TGTGCCAGCAGCCCCGGACAGGGCTTGAACACTGAAGCTTTCTTT. As protein: CASSPGQGLNTEAFF.

This clone was counted once. CDR3 loop: CAWTLRSSYNEQFF. The DNA of the CDR3 is TGTGCCTGGACTCTCCGGAGCTCCTACAATGAGCAGTTCTTC. This chain connects TRBV30 to TRBJ2-1, with D unclear. Between the trimmed V and J ends, which lost 4 bases and 0 bases, there was a span of 10 bases. The germline V gene has CDR1 GTSNPN and CDR2 SVGIG (reference sequence). The CDR3 has 14 amino acids.

In its sample, this clone was seen once. DNA of the CDR3: TGCGCCAGCAAGGGGCCGGGACTAGCGGGAGGAACACACAATGAGCAGTTCTTC. Translated, it gives CASKGPGLAGGTHNEQFF. The chain carries TRBV10-2 and TRBJ2-1, with 15 bases identical to TRBD2. The V gene end was trimmed by 7 bases and the J gene end by 5 bases; junction bases not matched to a gene: 12. Germline CDR1 WSHSY, CDR2 SAAADI. The CDR3 loop spans 18 amino acids.

V usage is TRBV25-1 and J usage is TRBJ1-1; tentatively, D is TRBD1 (5 bases). This CDR3 is 14 amino acids long. With 8 bases removed from V and 8 bases from J, the gap between germline ends came to 21 bases. Germline V gives CDR1 MGHDK, CDR2 SYGVNS. CDR3 in DNA: TGTGCCAGCGGGGCTGCGGAAACGGGATTCGAAGCTTTCTTT. Protein: CASGAAETGFEAFF.

The chain carries TRBV9 and TRBJ2-1, with a weak D call TRBD2 (6 bases). Trimming took 4 bases from V and 7 from J, leaving 18 bases between them. CDR1 and CDR2 (germline): SGDLS, YYNGEE. This CDR3 contains 15 residues. The CDR3 reads CASSTGSFDVNEQFF. CDR3 bases: TGTGCCAGCAGCACCGGGAGTTTCGATGTAAATGAGCAGTTCTTC.

With respect to this clone: The same CDR3 also results from other DNA sequences found in this sample. This chain uses TRBV2 with TRBJ2-5; D is unclear. CDR3 size: 13 residues. V was shortened by 3 bases and J by 2 bases, with 7 bases between the two germline ends. Germline values: CDR1 SNHLY, CDR2 FYNNEI. This chain's CDR3 is CASSELAQETQYF. CDR3 sequence (DNA): TGTGCCAGCAGTGAGCTCGCTCAAGAGACCCAGTACTTC.

The rearrangement uses TRBV5-5 and TRBJ1-3; D remains ambiguous. The germline V and J ends were trimmed by 2 bases and 0 bases, with 18 bases remaining between them. The CDR3 runs 18 residues. Germline CDR1 and CDR2: SGHKS and YYEKEE (reference sequence). CDR3 bases: TGTGCCAGCAGCTTTGGGCAGACTGGGGAGTTCTCTGGAAACACCATATATTTT. It is translated as CASSFGQTGEFSGNTIYF.

J is TRBJ1-3 and V is TRBV11-2; tentatively, D is TRBD1 (5 bases). The V and J ends lost 5 bases and 11 bases respectively, with 13 bases between them. This CDR3 is built from 12 residues. CDR1 SGHAT and CDR2 FQNNGV come from the germline V gene. The CDR3 bases are TGTGCCAGCAGCCAGTTGGGGGACGCCATATATTTT. Translation gives CASSQLGDAIYF.

The rearrangement joins TRBV2 to TRBJ2-3; a possible D gene is TRBD2 (6 bases). CDR1 and CDR2 from the germline V gene are SNHLY and FYNNEI. The germline V and J ends were trimmed by 6 bases and 5 bases, with 18 bases remaining between them. CDR3 length equals 15 residues. CDR3 sequence reads: CASSGGPMRGDTQYF. The CDR3 DNA sequence: TGTGCCAGCAGCGGGGGTCCTATGAGGGGAGATACGCAGTATTTT.

A remark on this clone: This specimen includes other DNA sequences encoding the same CDR3. The chain combines TRBV7-9 with TRBJ1-1, with TRBD1 matching 8 bases. The CDR3 contains 14 residues. V lost 4 bases to trimming and J lost 3 bases; unmatched junction nucleotides: 4. CDR1 and CDR2 (germline): SEHNR, FQNEAQ (reference sequence). The chain's CDR3 is CASSSGQGDTEAFF. The CDR3 DNA reads as TGTGCCAGCAGCTCCGGACAGGGCGACACTGAAGCTTTCTTT.

This clone showed up just a few times. The V gene is TRBV27, the J gene TRBJ1-2; 7 bases are a match to TRBD1. The CDR3 length is 14 residues. V shed 4 bases, J shed 1 base, and the junction held 3 bases outside the gene matches. Germline V gene sequence: CDR1 MNHEY, CDR2 SMNVEV (reference sequence). The CDR3 sequence: CASSSQGSNYGYTF. In nucleotides, the CDR3 is TGTGCCAGCAGTTCACAGGGGAGTAACTATGGCTACACCTTC.

J is TRBJ1-6 and V is TRBV7-9, with a possible D match to TRBD1 (5 bases). In germline, CDR1 is SEHNR, CDR2 FQNEAQ (reference sequence). V lost 6 bases to trimming and J lost 6 bases, with 18 bases between them. The CDR3 sequence is 16 residues long. The CDR3 bases are TGTGCCAGCAGGAAATCGGGGGATCTCGGTAATTCACCCCTCCACTTT. Residues: CASRKSGDLGNSPLHF.

This clone was seen only once. The junction differs from germline at one of its ends, possibly a read error. This chain uses TRBV27 with TRBJ2-3; no clear D gene. CDR1 and CDR2 (germline): MNHEY, SMNVEV (reference sequence). CDR3 size: 10 residues. The DNA of the CDR3 is TGCGGAGCTTGTGCAGATACGCAGTATTTT. The encoded protein is CGACADTQYF.

This chain connects TRBV7-9 to TRBJ2-3; 14 positions match TRBD2. Trimming at V came to 5 bases and at J to 5 bases, leaving 6 bases not matched to a gene. CDR1 and CDR2 (germline): SEHNR, FQNEAQ (reference sequence). This CDR3 comprises 16 residues. CDR3 protein: CASSTTSGREGDTQYF. CDR3 in DNA: TGTGCCAGCAGCACGACTAGCGGGAGGGAAGGAGATACGCAGTATTTT.

The chain couples TRBV18 to TRBJ2-1; 10 nucleotides line up with TRBD2. Germline CDR1 is KGHSH and CDR2 is LQKENI. The J segment lost 7 bases and the V segment lost 0 bases, leaving 9 bases of the junction unmatched. This CDR3 contains 17 residues. The CDR3 protein is CASSPPRSGGADNEQFF. CDR3 DNA sequence: TGTGCCAGCTCACCACCGAGAAGCGGGGGGGCTGATAATGAGCAGTTCTTC.

This clone was counted once. The CDR3 reads CASSPEGGKSDEQYF. The CDR3 region has the DNA TGTGCCAGCAGCCCTGAGGGGGGGAAATCAGACGAGCAGTACTTC. The rearrangement links TRBV9 to TRBJ2-7; D may be TRBD2 (7 bases). The CDR3 has 15 amino acids. CDR1 and CDR2 from the germline V gene are SGDLS and YYNGEE. The V end lost 4 bases, the J end lost 5 bases, and 19 bases lay between the germline ends.

The rearrangement uses TRBV6-5 and TRBJ1-5; D is undetermined. The CDR3 sequence is 13 residues long. Trimming stripped 5 bases from V and 6 bases from J, with 11 bases between. Germline CDR1 MNHEY, CDR2 SVGAGI. This CDR3 is CASSQDRGQPQHF. CDR3 nucleotides: TGTGCCAGCAGTCAGGACCGAGGTCAGCCCCAGCATTTT.

CDR3: CASSQDSPGGHYEQYF. CDR3 DNA sequence: TGCGCCAGCAGCCAAGATTCACCGGGAGGCCACTACGAGCAGTACTTC. V is TRBV4-1 and J is TRBJ2-7, with TRBD2 identical over 7 bases. Losses at the gene ends were 0 bases for V and 3 bases for J; bases not matched to a gene: 8. CDR3 length: 16 amino acids. Germline V CDR1 and CDR2: MGHRA, YSYEKL.

The V and J genes are TRBV4-3 and TRBJ2-7; maybe TRBD2 (6 bases). The germline gives CDR1 LGHNA, CDR2 YSLEER. The CDR3 loop spans 16 amino acids. Trimming removed 0 bases at V and 0 bases at J, with 12 bases between. The CDR3, as DNA: TGCGCCAGCAGCCAAGATCGGGGACTGACCTCCTACGAGCAGTACTTC. The encoded protein is CASSQDRGLTSYEQYF.

Worth noting for this clone: The same CDR3 is also encoded by other DNA sequences in this sample. The chain joins TRBV27 to TRBJ2-1, with 7 bases matching TRBD2. J was trimmed by 2 bases and V by 4 bases; bases with no gene match: 2. The germline V gene has CDR1 MNHEY and CDR2 SMNVEV (reference sequence). The CDR3 loop spans 14 amino acids. CDR3 DNA: TGTGCCAGCAGTTATGGGGGGGCCTACAATGAGCAGTTCTTC. This sequence encodes CASSYGGAYNEQFF.

This clone was detected once. CDR3 amino acids: CASSAGTYSTDTQYF. Written as DNA, the CDR3 is TGTGCCAGCAGCGCGGGGACGTACAGCACAGATACGCAGTATTTT. The gene calls are TRBV7-2 and TRBJ2-3, with a possible D match to TRBD2 (6 bases). Germline V CDR1 and CDR2: SGHTA, FQGNSA. CDR3 length: 15 residues. Trimming stripped 5 bases from V and 0 bases from J, with 12 bases between.

Points on this clone: The same CDR3 can be traced to other DNA sequences in this sample. The chain uses TRBV27 and TRBJ1-4; 7 bases map to TRBD1. Germline values: CDR1 MNHEY, CDR2 SMNVEV (reference sequence). The CDR3 extends over 14 amino acids. J was trimmed by 5 bases and V by 4 bases; bases with no gene match: 4. CDR3 DNA sequence: TGTGCCAGCAGTTGGACAGGAGCAAATGAAAAACTGTTTTTT. It specifies CASSWTGANEKLFF.